Below are 8 T cell receptor beta chains sequenced from a single sample in a study of cytomegalovirus exposure and HLA in healthy donors. PCR amplification relied on 60 Vbeta primers (plus 13 Jbeta primers). Assay: immunoSEQ multiplex PCR; the TCRdb copy retains only in-frame clones and omits some. This table has approximately 100,000 clones, less than 75% appearing once. Sequenced: PBMCs. Receptors originate from a man aged 35 to 55 in good health and CMV-seropositive.

The chain is built from TRBV13 and TRBJ2-1; 7 bases fit TRBD1. The germline V gene has CDR1 PRHDT and CDR2 FYEKMQ (reference sequence). V lost 3 bases to trimming and J lost 7 bases; unmatched junction nucleotides: 12. The CDR3 consists of 16 residues. For the CDR3, the DNA is TGTGCCAGCAGCTTTTGGGGGAGTCCACAGGGGAATGAGCAGTTCTTC. This encodes CASSFWGSPQGNEQFF.

In its sample, this clone was seen once. The rearrangement joins TRBV4-3 to TRBJ2-1; 12 nucleotides line up with TRBD2. This CDR3 region has 18 residues. Germline V gene sequence: CDR1 LGHNA, CDR2 YSLEER. The junction had 11 bases not matched to a gene; V was cut back by 0 bases and J by 8 bases. CDR3 residues: CASSQDWASGRARDEQFF. The CDR3 DNA sequence: TGCGCCAGCAGCCAAGATTGGGCTAGCGGGAGGGCCCGTGATGAGCAGTTCTTC.

As DNA, the CDR3 is TGTGCCAGCAGCTTCACATGGGGACTAGCGATTGAGACCCAGTACTTC. It translates to CASSFTWGLAIETQYF. The chain couples TRBV7-8 to TRBJ2-5; 10 bases align to TRBD2. The CDR3 sequence is 16 residues long. The V gene's germline CDR1 is SGHVS and CDR2 FQNEAQ. After removal of 3 bases from V and 5 bases from J, the junction contained 9 bases not matched to a gene.

V usage is TRBV27 and J usage is TRBJ2-7, with D possibly being TRBD2 (5 bases). V was clipped by 5 bases and J by 3 bases, with 11 bases between them. Germline CDR1 is MNHEY and CDR2 is SMNVEV (reference sequence). The CDR3 runs to 13 residues. The CDR3 DNA sequence: TGTGCCAGCAGTCGGGAACTCTTCTACGAGCAGTACTTC. Protein product: CASSRELFYEQYF.

V is TRBV4-1 and J is TRBJ2-3; 10 bases are a match to TRBD2. Germline CDR1 MGHRA, CDR2 YSYEKL. The CDR3 consists of 16 residues. V shed 1 base and J 6 bases; nucleotides not matched to a gene: 7. CDR3 residues: CASSQGLAGERDTQYF. The CDR3 bases are TGCGCCAGCAGCCAAGGGCTAGCGGGAGAAAGGGATACGCAGTATTTT.

This sequence joins TRBV4-1 and TRBJ1-2; D ambiguous. Germline V gene sequence: CDR1 MGHRA, CDR2 YSYEKL. The length of the CDR3 is 14 residues. The V end was cut by 0 bases, the J end by 8 bases, with 13 bases between. CDR3 in amino acids: CASSQDSRVWGYTF. For the CDR3, the DNA is TGCGCCAGCAGCCAAGATTCGAGAGTATGGGGCTACACCTTC.

This clone was counted between two and nine times. The CDR3 sequence is CASSYPPGVEQFF. The DNA for the CDR3 is TGTGCCAGCAGTTACCCTCCAGGGGTTGAGCAGTTCTTC. The chain carries TRBV6-5 and TRBJ2-1; maybe TRBD1 (6 bases). Germline V gene sequence: CDR1 MNHEY, CDR2 SVGAGI. The CDR3 is made up of 13 amino acids. V lost 2 bases to trimming and J lost 9 bases, with 11 bases between them.

J is TRBJ1-1 and V is TRBV10-2; TRBD1 might be the D (6 bases). CDR3 size: 14 residues. V shed 0 bases and J shed 5 bases, with 10 bases lying between them. Germline V lookup: CDR1 WSHSY, CDR2 SAAADI. The CDR3 sequence: CASSESGGGTEAFF. DNA for the CDR3: TGCGCCAGCAGTGAGTCAGGGGGGGGGACTGAAGCTTTCTTT.